These T cell receptor beta chains were read from a single sample in a study of T cells in Graves' hyperthyroidism and ophthalmopathy. TCRdb re-called the multiplex PCR reads with MiXCR, one entry per CDR3 protein. The sample shows around 580,000 distinct CDR3 sequences, around 46% of them seen only once. The specimen was peripheral blood or thyroid tissue (not recorded which). The source is a woman between 18 and 30 years old with Graves' hyperthyroidism. Both conserved end residues are part of each CDR3. The order of the fields is J gene, D gene, V gene, clone size, CDR3 protein, CDR3 DNA. A D gene is named only where the DNA matches it firmly. Part of the rows lack a size; the others show once, few, many or a class for expanded clones.

J: TRBJ2-2
D: TRBD1
V: TRBV7-9
size: .
CDR3: CASSPSQGFANTGELFF
DNA: TGTGCCAGCTCACCATCACAGGGGTTCGCGAACACCGGGGAGCTGTTTTTT

J: TRBJ1-2
D: TRBD1
V: TRBV29-1
size: .
CDR3: CSKGARYGYTF
DNA: TGCAGCAAGGGGGCGCGGTATGGCTACACCTTC

J: TRBJ2-3
D: TRBD2
V: TRBV29-1
size: .
CDR3: CSVRLAGGGTDTQYF
DNA: TGCAGCGTAAGACTAGCGGGAGGTGGCACAGATACGCAGTATTTT

J: TRBJ2-5
D: .
V: TRBV12-3/TRBV12-4
size: many
CDR3: CASSLLGLPAETQYF
DNA: TGTGCCAGCAGTTTGTTAGGGTTACCGGCGGAGACCCAGTACTTC

J: TRBJ1-4
D: .
V: TRBV3-1
size: few
CDR3: CASSQDFLEGEKLFF
DNA: TGTGCCAGCAGCCAAGATTTCCTCGAAGGGGAAAAACTGTTTTTT

J: TRBJ2-7
D: TRBD1
V: TRBV7-6
size: .
CDR3: CASRAQGAYEQYF
DNA: TGTGCCAGCAGAGCGCAGGGGGCCTACGAGCAGTACTTC

J: TRBJ1-1
D: TRBD1
V: TRBV19
size: many
CDR3: CASKHRGTEAFF
DNA: TGTGCCAGTAAGCACAGGGGTACTGAAGCTTTCTTT

J: TRBJ1-1
D: TRBD1
V: TRBV11-3
size: many
CDR3: CASSNRGTGNTEAFF
DNA: TGTGCCAGCAGCAACCGGGGGACAGGGAACACTGAAGCTTTCTTT

J: TRBJ2-1
D: .
V: TRBV2
size: .
CDR3: CASSSMGSYNEQFF
DNA: TGTGCCAGCAGTTCCATGGGCTCCTACAATGAGCAGTTCTTC

J: TRBJ2-7
D: .
V: TRBV7-2
size: .
CDR3: CASSSYRDGYEQYF
DNA: TGTGCCAGCAGCTCCTACAGGGACGGGTACGAGCAGTACTTC

J: TRBJ1-4
D: .
V: TRBV6-6
size: many
CDR3: CASRPPTEATNEKLFF
DNA: TGTGCCAGCAGGCCCCCGACAGAAGCAACTAATGAAAAACTGTTTTTT

J: TRBJ2-2
D: .
V: TRBV4-2
size: few
CDR3: CASTPVGGNTGELFF
DNA: TGTGCCAGCACCCCCGTGGGCGGGAACACCGGGGAGCTGTTTTTT

J: TRBJ1-1
D: .
V: TRBV5-1
size: many
CDR3: CASSSPGGNEAFF
DNA: TGCGCCAGCAGCTCACCGGGAGGAAATGAAGCTTTCTTT

J: TRBJ2-7
D: .
V: TRBV7-2
size: .
CDR3: CASSLAVLVYEQYF
DNA: TGTGCCAGCAGCTTAGCGGTCTTGGTTTACGAGCAGTACTTC

J: TRBJ1-3
D: .
V: TRBV13
size: once
CDR3: CASSLGGYGNTIYF
DNA: TGTGCCAGCAGCCTAGGGGGATACGGAAACACCATATATTTT

J: TRBJ2-7
D: TRBD2
V: TRBV2
size: .
CDR3: CASRTSGRVQQYF
DNA: TGTGCCAGCAGGACTAGCGGGAGGGTCCAGCAGTACTTC

J: TRBJ1-2
D: TRBD1
V: TRBV7-3
size: .
CDR3: CASSPRGGDHTF
DNA: TGTGCCAGCAGCCCCCGAGGGGGCGATCATACCTTC

J: TRBJ1-5
D: .
V: TRBV19
size: many
CDR3: CASSEQRGSGNNQPQHF
DNA: TGTGCCAGTAGTGAACAACGAGGGTCTGGGAACAATCAGCCCCAGCATTTT

J: TRBJ1-2
D: .
V: TRBV10-3
size: .
CDR3: CAISSANYGYTF
DNA: TGTGCCATCAGTTCAGCTAACTATGGCTACACCTTC

J: TRBJ1-2
D: .
V: TRBV20-1
size: .
CDR3: CSALSAGENYGYTF
DNA: TGCAGTGCCTTGAGCGCAGGGGAGAACTATGGCTACACCTTC

J: TRBJ2-5
D: .
V: TRBV20-1
size: .
CDR3: CRDLGGRQETQYF
DNA: TGCAGGGACTTGGGGGGACGCCAAGAGACCCAGTACTTC

J: TRBJ1-2
D: .
V: TRBV6-6
size: few
CDR3: CASSYSKAPTNGYTF
DNA: TGTGCCAGCAGTTACTCGAAAGCCCCTACCAATGGCTACACCTTC

J: TRBJ1-1
D: TRBD1
V: TRBV6-4
size: many
CDR3: CASSDRTGTEAFF
DNA: TGTGCCAGCAGTGACCGGACAGGCACTGAAGCTTTCTTT

J: TRBJ2-7
D: TRBD1
V: TRBV7-9
size: .
CDR3: CASSYNRGRFEQYF
DNA: TGTGCCAGCAGTTATAACAGGGGGCGATTCGAGCAGTACTTC

J: TRBJ2-5
D: .
V: TRBV5-6
size: many
CDR3: CASSRTRTRQETQYF
DNA: TGTGCCAGCAGCAGGACACGGACTCGTCAAGAGACCCAGTACTTC

J: TRBJ2-7
D: .
V: TRBV5-8
size: many
CDR3: CASSLNEQYEQYF
DNA: TGTGCCAGCAGCTTAAATGAGCAGTACGAGCAGTACTTC

J: TRBJ2-7
D: .
V: TRBV5-8
size: many
CDR3: CASSSSGAATEQYF
DNA: TGTGCCAGCAGCTCGTCCGGGGCAGCGACCGAGCAGTACTTC

J: TRBJ1-4
D: .
V: TRBV5-1
size: many
CDR3: CASSSTTTNEKLFF
DNA: TGCGCCAGCAGCTCTACTACAACTAATGAAAAACTGTTTTTT

J: TRBJ2-7
D: TRBD2
V: TRBV25-1
size: once
CDR3: CASSEGASGSSYEQYF
DNA: TGTGCCAGCAGCGAAGGGGCTAGCGGGAGCTCCTACGAGCAGTACTTC

J: TRBJ2-5
D: .
V: TRBV29-1
size: .
CDR3: CSVERGAAGGRETQYF
DNA: TGCAGCGTTGAAAGGGGGGCAGCCGGGGGCCGGGAGACCCAGTACTTC

J: TRBJ2-7
D: .
V: TRBV14
size: .
CDR3: CASSQDWGGPGEQYF
DNA: TGTGCCAGCAGCCAAGATTGGGGGGGGCCCGGCGAGCAGTACTTC

J: TRBJ2-1
D: TRBD2
V: TRBV9
size: .
CDR3: CASSPGGGTSYNEQFF
DNA: TGTGCCAGCAGCCCCGGGGGAGGGACTAGCTACAATGAGCAGTTCTTC

J: TRBJ1-6
D: TRBD1
V: TRBV25-1
size: few
CDR3: CARVGGAGGSPLHF
DNA: TGTGCTAGAGTTGGAGGAGCAGGGGGATCACCCCTCCACTTT

J: TRBJ1-5
D: .
V: TRBV27
size: many
CDR3: CASSLSEIGQPQHF
DNA: TGTGCCAGCAGTTTATCCGAGATCGGTCAGCCCCAGCATTTT

J: TRBJ2-7
D: .
V: TRBV15
size: .
CDR3: CATSSAGRDSFEQYF
DNA: TGTGCCACCAGCAGTGCCGGACGGGACTCCTTCGAGCAGTACTTC

J: TRBJ2-7
D: .
V: TRBV6-2/TRBV6-3
size: many
CDR3: CAAKGQGPYEQYF
DNA: TGTGCCGCAAAAGGGCAGGGACCCTACGAGCAGTACTTC

J: TRBJ1-2
D: .
V: TRBV7-9
size: many
CDR3: CASSPRYGYTF
DNA: TGTGCCAGCAGCCCCCGTTATGGCTACACCTTC

J: TRBJ2-5
D: .
V: TRBV18
size: many
CDR3: CASSPSQTETQYF
DNA: TGTGCCAGCTCACCGTCACAAACAGAGACCCAGTACTTC

J: TRBJ2-2
D: TRBD2
V: TRBV24-1
size: many
CDR3: CATSVAGGFNTGELFF
DNA: TGTGCCACCTCTGTAGCGGGAGGGTTTAACACCGGGGAGCTGTTTTTT

J: TRBJ2-1
D: TRBD1
V: TRBV7-3
size: .
CDR3: CASSRDRVTNEQFF
DNA: TGTGCCAGCTCCCGGGACAGGGTGACCAATGAGCAGTTCTTC

J: TRBJ1-1
D: .
V: TRBV27
size: few
CDR3: CASSLSQGSTEAFF
DNA: TGTGCCAGCAGTTTATCGCAAGGGAGCACTGAAGCTTTCTTT

J: TRBJ1-1
D: .
V: TRBV7-9
size: .
CDR3: CASRFGARNTEAFF
DNA: TGTGCCAGCAGGTTCGGGGCCAGGAACACTGAAGCTTTCTTT

J: TRBJ2-5
D: .
V: TRBV25-1
size: many
CDR3: CASSEPHGGKETQYF
DNA: TGTGCCAGCAGTGAACCCCATGGAGGAAAAGAGACCCAGTACTTC

J: TRBJ2-3
D: .
V: TRBV2
size: .
CDR3: CASSVSRDTQYF
DNA: TGTGCCAGCAGCGTATCTAGGGATACGCAGTATTTT

J: TRBJ1-6
D: TRBD1
V: TRBV7-2
size: .
CDR3: CASSPGQGSPLHF
DNA: TGTGCCAGCAGTCCGGGACAGGGTTCACCCCTCCACTTT

J: TRBJ2-5
D: TRBD2
V: TRBV20-1
size: many
CDR3: CSARDFAGGGETQYF
DNA: TGCAGTGCTAGAGATTTCGCGGGAGGCGGGGAGACCCAGTACTTC

J: TRBJ2-3
D: TRBD2
V: TRBV15
size: .
CDR3: CATSRSLAGGSDTQYF
DNA: TGTGCCACCAGCAGATCGCTAGCGGGAGGTTCAGATACGCAGTATTTT

J: TRBJ1-2
D: TRBD1
V: TRBV29-1
size: .
CDR3: CSFGQGFAGYTF
DNA: TGCAGCTTTGGACAGGGTTTTGCTGGCTACACCTTC

J: TRBJ2-5
D: .
V: TRBV2
size: .
CDR3: CASGRYQETQYF
DNA: TGTGCCAGCGGGAGATACCAAGAGACCCAGTACTTC